This T cell receptor (beta chain) appears in the sequencing data of a study of T-cell reconstitution after alpha-beta-depleted transplantation in children. General study findings and limits: Once a year had passed after transplant, T-cell counts and diversity came mostly from newly produced T cells.

It was with unique molecular identifiers that the TCRbeta library was prepared. TCRdb reanalysed the PCR reads using MiXCR and keeps one entry per CDR3 protein. This sample has around 130,000 distinct CDR3 sequences; around a tenth occur once, and the top ten carry approximately 25%. The CDR3 totals 15 residues. V was cut by 3 bases and J by 4 bases, with 16 bases left in between. Germline-derived CDR1 and CDR2 are SGHDT and YYEEEE. In its sample, this clonotype was seen a few times. Its target is unknown. The rearrangement joins TRBV5-6 to TRBJ1-2, with D possibly matching TRBD1 (5 bases). The sequence was collected from a girl in the first two years of life who had a stem cell transplant for combined immunodeficiency, so the T cells may come from the graft donor. This sample comprised PBMCs, mostly from graft donor cells, obtained 180 days after TCRalphabeta/CD19-depleted stem cell transplant. CDR3 DNA: TGTGCCAGCAGCTGGTACAGAACGGGGCGCTATGGCTACACCTTC. Translated: CASSWYRTGRYGYTF.